Listed here is a single T cell receptor beta chain. This sample was taken from a study of monozygotic twins with inflammatory bowel disease. Using the 5' RACE reads, TCRdb records one entry per CDR3 protein without DNA. This sample's table reports fewer than 200,000 distinct CDR3 sequences. The CDR3 has 16 amino acids. Per the germline V gene, CDR1 is MNHEY and CDR2 is SMNVEV (reference sequence). Sequencing used blood. The chain carries TRBV27 and TRBJ2-1; TCRdb names TRBD1, which stays unverified in the absence of DNA. The TCR originated in a human donor with ulcerative colitis or Crohn's disease, or a healthy co-twin of an affected twin (not recorded which). The CDR3 loop is CASSHLAGEGINEQFF.